This T cell receptor beta chain was obtained from a study of blood T cell repertoires in COVID-19. There are 13 residues in the CDR3. Trimming took off 0 bases at V and 6 bases at J, with 9 bases between the two ends. The V gene's germline CDR1 is LGHNA and CDR2 YNFKEQ. This clone was counted a few times. Sequenced by immunoSEQ multiplex PCR; TCRdb stores in-frame clones only, minus some. The sample lists approximately 82,000 clones; approximately 75% were seen once. The chain has TRBV4-2 and TRBJ2-7, with D hard to call. The specimen was peripheral blood. The source is a human donor in a cohort sampled during active COVID-19. CDR3 amino acids: CASSQDLRFEQYF. The CDR3 DNA follows: TGTGCCAGCAGCCAAGATCTCAGGTTCGAGCAGTACTTC.